The 20 T cell receptor beta chains below were found in one sample sequenced in a study of OX40 agonist ivuxolimab in advanced cancers. Generated by immunoSEQ multiplex PCR, the TCRdb table keeps only in-frame clones and is missing some. The data contain about 50,000 clones, around 90% of them singletons. The material was CD4+ or CD8+ T cells sorted from blood, obtained in a trial of the OX40 agonist ivuxolimab. The receptors were gathered from an adult with an advanced solid tumor such as melanoma, head and neck, liver or kidney cancer.

V gene TRBV4-1 combines with J gene TRBJ1-2; D call uncertain. V shed 1 base and J shed 8 bases, with 11 bases lying between them. The CDR3 length is 13 residues. Germline V gene sequence: CDR1 MGHRA, CDR2 YSYEKL. In nucleotides, the CDR3 is TGCGCCAGCAGCCAAGGGGAATCCTGGGGCTACACCTTC. This encodes CASSQGESWGYTF.

In DNA, the CDR3 is TGTGCCAGCAGCAGGGCTCCAGGGGAAAACATTCAGTACTTC. Translated: CASSRAPGENIQYF. This chain connects TRBV5-6 to TRBJ2-4, with D possibly being TRBD1 (6 bases). The CDR3 is made up of 14 amino acids. Deletions cut 4 bases from V and 5 bases from J, with 13 bases between. Germline V gives CDR1 SGHDT, CDR2 YYEEEE.

The genes are TRBV7-8 and TRBJ1-5; the match to TRBD1 covers 8 bases. There are 15 residues in the CDR3. J lost 8 bases, V lost 1 base, and 7 bases had no gene match. Germline values: CDR1 SGHVS, CDR2 FQNEAQ. CDR3 amino acids: CASSLGEQGGKPQHF. In DNA, the CDR3 is TGTGCCAGCAGCTTAGGTGAACAGGGGGGTAAGCCCCAGCATTTT.

This rearrangement joins TRBV5-4 to TRBJ2-5; weak D call: TRBD1 (5 bases). Germline V gene sequence: CDR1 SGHNT, CDR2 YYREEE (reference sequence). Trimming took 4 bases from V and 5 from J, leaving 18 bases between them. The CDR3 sequence is 15 residues long. CDR3 region: CASSRQGIGAETQYF. As DNA, the CDR3 is TGTGCCAGCAGCCGCCAGGGTATAGGAGCGGAGACCCAGTACTTC.

This clone was found a few times. The chain couples TRBV4-2 to TRBJ1-5; D is ambiguous. This CDR3 has 14 residues. The V gene lost 5 bases and the J gene lost 4 bases, with 12 bases spanning the gap. Germline CDR1 and CDR2: LGHNA and YNFKEQ. The CDR3 nucleotides are TGTGCCAGCAGCAGCCTCTTGAGTAATCAGCCCCAGCATTTT. This encodes CASSSLLSNQPQHF.

CDR3 bases: TGCGCCAGCAGCCAGGGGATTGCTAATGAAAAACTGTTTTTT. It yields the protein CASSQGIANEKLFF. The rearrangement joins TRBV4-1 to TRBJ1-4; D not resolved. The germline gives CDR1 MGHRA, CDR2 YSYEKL. This CDR3 has 14 amino acids. Trimming pared 3 bases from V and 3 bases from J, leaving 8 bases between.

The V and J genes are TRBV19 and TRBJ1-5; a possible D gene is TRBD1 (5 bases). Trimming took 5 bases from V and 0 from J, leaving 11 bases between them. CDR3 length: 15 residues. Germline values: CDR1 LNHDA, CDR2 SQIVND (reference sequence). The CDR3 here is CASSVGTASNQPQHF. The DNA of the CDR3 is TGTGCCAGTAGTGTCGGGACTGCTAGCAATCAGCCCCAGCATTTT.

The J gene is TRBJ1-5, the V gene TRBV6-1; a weak D match, TRBD1 (6 bases). Trimming cost V 6 bases and J 0 bases, with 12 bases left between them. From germline, CDR1 is MNHNS and CDR2 SASEGT. The CDR3 spans 15 residues. The CDR3 sequence: CASSATGFSNQPQHF. As DNA, the CDR3 is TGTGCCAGCAGCGCGACAGGATTTAGCAATCAGCCCCAGCATTTT.

This rearrangement joins TRBV4-1 to TRBJ1-4; tentative D call: TRBD1 (5 bases). Per the germline V gene, CDR1 is MGHRA and CDR2 is YSYEKL. Trimming removed 0 bases from V and 6 bases from J, with 14 bases in between. This CDR3 spans 16 amino acids. This CDR3 reads CASSQEGGARYEKLFF. In nucleotides, the CDR3 is TGCGCCAGCAGCCAAGAGGGAGGGGCTAGATATGAAAAACTGTTTTTT.

V is TRBV4-1 and J is TRBJ1-1; 8 bases are shared with TRBD1. The V gene's germline CDR1 is MGHRA and CDR2 YSYEKL. V trimming: 0 bases; J trimming: 4 bases; junction bases outside the gene matches: 10. This CDR3 spans 17 amino acids. In DNA, the CDR3 is TGCGCCAGCAGCCAAGAATCCCGGACAGGGAGAGGCACTGAAGCTTTCTTT. It specifies CASSQESRTGRGTEAFF.

This clone was found once. The chain combines TRBV9 with TRBJ2-1, with a possible D match to TRBD2 (6 bases). Germline CDR1 SGDLS, CDR2 YYNGEE. This CDR3 spans 16 amino acids. V lost 3 bases and J lost 8, with 21 bases in between. The CDR3 nucleotides are TGTGCCAGCAGCGCAGAACTAGCACGGGGTCTAGATGAGCAGTTCTTC. The encoded protein is CASSAELARGLDEQFF.

The rearrangement links TRBV30 to TRBJ1-1; no reliable D call. V was cut by 5 bases and J by 0 bases, with 7 bases left in between. Germline values: CDR1 GTSNPN, CDR2 SVGIG (reference sequence). The CDR3 loop spans 12 amino acids. The CDR3 sequence: CAWDIMNTEAFF. CDR3 DNA: TGTGCCTGGGACATCATGAACACTGAAGCTTTCTTT. Complete variable domain (other parts from reference TRBV30 and TRBJ1-1): SQTIHQWPATLVQPVGSPLSLECTVEGTSNPNLYWYRQAAGRGLQLLFYSVGIGQISSEVPQNLSASRPQDRQFILSSKKLLLSDSGFYLCAWDIMNTEAFFGQGTRLTVV.

This chain links TRBV29-1 with TRBJ1-4; unclear D gene. Per germline, CDR1 SQVTM and CDR2 ANQGSEA. Trimming pared 1 base from V and 4 bases from J, leaving 7 bases between. The CDR3 length is 13 residues. CDR3 in DNA: TGCAGCGTTGAAGCAGGTCATAATGAAAAACTGTTTTTT. Translated: CSVEAGHNEKLFF.

The chain recombines TRBV7-8 with TRBJ1-2, with TRBD1 matching 8 bases. Germline trimming cut 2 bases from V and 2 bases from J; bases unmatched to any gene: 7. The CDR3 loop spans 16 amino acids. CDR1 and CDR2 from the germline V gene are SGHVS and FQNEAQ. CDR3 region: CASSLTLDRANYGYTF. CDR3 sequence (DNA): TGTGCCAGCAGCTTAACATTGGACAGGGCGAACTATGGCTACACCTTC. The full variable domain, completed using reference TRBV7-8 and TRBJ1-2, is GAGVSQSPRYKVAKRGQDVALRCDPISGHVSLFWYQQALGQGPEFLTYFQNEAQLDKSGLPSDRFFAERPEGSVSTLKIQRTQQEDSAVYLCASSLTLDRANYGYTFGSGTRLTVV.

Of note for this clone: Other DNA variants within this sample encode the same CDR3. The chain uses TRBV11-3 and TRBJ2-1, with D unclear. The ends were cut back, 1 base at V and 3 bases at J, with 4 bases in the middle. The CDR3 is 13 amino acids. Per germline, CDR1 SGHNT and CDR2 YENEEA. The CDR3 bases are TGTGCCAGCAGCTTAGGTGTCTACAATGAGCAGTTCTTC. It yields the protein CASSLGVYNEQFF.

The CDR3 DNA is TGCGCCAGCGGCAGAGGTTTCGGGACTAGCGATTCCTACGAGCAGTACTTC. Translated, it gives CASGRGFGTSDSYEQYF. This rearrangement joins TRBV5-1 to TRBJ2-7, with 10 bases lining up with TRBD2. Trimming took 7 bases from V and 1 from J; bases not matched to a gene: 14. Germline V gene lookup returns CDR1 SGHRS and CDR2 YFSETQ. This CDR3 region has 17 residues.

The chain couples TRBV5-4 to TRBJ2-7; 7 nucleotides match TRBD1. Trimming removed 1 base from V and 6 bases from J; junction bases left unmatched: 13. CDR1 and CDR2 from the germline V gene are SGHNT and YYREEE (reference sequence). The CDR3 is 16 residues long. CDR3 DNA sequence: TGTGCCAGCAGCTTGAGGACAGGCCCTGTTCACGGCGAGCAGTACTTC. It encodes CASSLRTGPVHGEQYF.

The chain has TRBV7-8 and TRBJ2-3, with TRBD2 matching over 9 bases. Trimming at V came to 5 bases and at J to 0 bases, leaving 3 bases not matched to a gene. The CDR3 has 15 amino acids. The germline gives CDR1 SGHVS, CDR2 FQNEAQ. The CDR3 loop is CASSTGTSSTDTQYF. CDR3 in DNA: TGTGCCAGCAGCACCGGGACTAGCAGCACAGATACGCAGTATTTT. Complete variable domain (other parts from reference TRBV7-8 and TRBJ2-3): GAGVSQSPRYKVAKRGQDVALRCDPISGHVSLFWYQQALGQGPEFLTYFQNEAQLDKSGLPSDRFFAERPEGSVSTLKIQRTQQEDSAVYLCASSTGTSSTDTQYFGPGTRLTVL.

The chain combines TRBV28 with TRBJ2-5; D tentatively reads TRBD1 or TRBD2 (6 bases each). Deletions cut 6 bases from V and 7 bases from J, with 15 bases between. CDR3 size: 13 residues. The V gene's germline CDR1 is MDHEN and CDR2 SYDVKM. Here the CDR3 DNA reads TGTGCCAGCAGAGGGGGGTCCGTAGGGACCCAGTACTTC. This gives the protein CASRGGSVGTQYF.

This sequence joins TRBV7-6 and TRBJ2-7, with 9 bases aligning to TRBD2. The V segment lost 5 bases and the J segment 6 bases; nucleotides outside the gene matches: 8. This CDR3 spans 14 amino acids. Germline V CDR1 and CDR2: SGHVS, FNYEAQ. For the CDR3, the DNA is TGTGCCAGCAGCCCTAGCGGGATTCCTCGCGAGCAGTACTTC. Its translation is CASSPSGIPREQYF.